This passage covers 10 T cell receptor beta chains from one sample sequenced in a study of beta chain features in type 1 diabetes. Study-wide findings and caveats: In every one of the four CD4+ subsets, TCRB CDR3s were moderately but significantly shorter in Type 1 diabetes patients.

These TCRs' antigens remain unknown. Expressed TCRB transcripts were sequenced, since all the RNA that had been isolated was reverse transcribed. Clones were read by immunoSEQ multiplex PCR, and TCRdb kept only the in-frame ones, dropping some. Here the sample spans a few hundred thousand clones, approximately 12% being singletons. The sequencing sample was made of naive CD4+ T cells from blood. The receptors derive from a woman in her late teens or twenties with type 1 diabetes.

The chain has TRBV29-1 and TRBJ2-7; D is possibly TRBD1 (6 bases). V lost 5 bases and J 11 bases, leaving 22 bases between the germline ends. CDR1 is SQVTM and CDR2 is ANQGSEA in the germline V gene. There are 13 residues in the CDR3. The CDR3 spells CSVSRTEGGAEYF. CDR3 nucleotides: TGCAGCGTTAGTCGGACAGAGGGTGGTGCGGAGTACTTC.

A few counts support this clone. The chain is built from TRBV7-9 and TRBJ2-7, with a possible D match to TRBD2 (5 bases). This CDR3 comprises 14 residues. Trimming shortened V by 5 bases and J by 5 bases, and 16 bases separated the two germline ends. The germline CDR1 and CDR2 sequences are SEHNR and FQNEAQ (reference sequence). The CDR3 nucleotides read TGTGCCAGCAGCCCGCGGGCCCAAGGCAACGAGCAGTACTTC. Amino acids: CASSPRAQGNEQYF.

This clone was seen more than once but under ten times. V is TRBV2 and J is TRBJ2-2; weak D call: TRBD2 (5 bases). The CDR3 has 16 residues. V was cut by 4 bases and J by 6 bases, with 18 bases left in between. CDR1 SNHLY and CDR2 FYNNEI come from the germline V gene. The CDR3, as DNA: TGTGCCAGCAGTGTCGCCCGGGGTTCGGTGGCCGGGGAGCTGTTTTTT. This gives the protein CASSVARGSVAGELFF.

The J gene is TRBJ2-3, the V gene TRBV18; 9 bases agree with TRBD2. CDR1 and CDR2 from the germline V gene are KGHSH and LQKENI. V was clipped by 1 base and J by 2 bases; unmatched bases: 7. This CDR3 contains 17 residues. CDR3 sequence reads: CASSPRASGTYTDTQYF. The CDR3 DNA reads as TGTGCCAGCTCACCACGGGCTAGCGGGACGTACACAGATACGCAGTATTTT.

In this sample, this clone turned up a few times. This rearrangement joins TRBV5-4 to TRBJ2-1; D possibly corresponds to TRBD2 (6 bases). The V end was cut by 4 bases, the J end by 4 bases, with 15 bases between. CDR3 length: 15 amino acids. Per germline, CDR1 SGHNT and CDR2 YYREEE (reference sequence). The DNA of the CDR3 is TGTGCCAGCAGCCCCGGACTATCCCCTTACAATGAGCAGTTCTTC. Amino acids: CASSPGLSPYNEQFF.

The chain joins TRBV7-3 to TRBJ2-5; a possible D gene is TRBD1 (5 bases). V gave up 6 bases and J gave up 0 bases, with 14 bases separating them. This CDR3 spans 15 amino acids. Germline V CDR1 and CDR2: SGHTA, FQGTGA. Written as DNA, the CDR3 is TGTGCCAGCAGTCAGGGCTGGGGTTACCAAGAGACCCAGTACTTC. Translation: CASSQGWGYQETQYF.

This chain uses TRBV7-2 with TRBJ2-3; 8 nucleotides align to TRBD2. Germline V gene sequence: CDR1 SGHTA, CDR2 FQGNSA. J was trimmed by 3 bases and V by 8 bases; bases with no gene match: 4. The CDR3 is made up of 13 amino acids. The chain's CDR3 is CASGIAGTDTQYF. DNA of the CDR3: TGTGCCAGCGGAATAGCGGGAACAGATACGCAGTATTTT.

This clone turned up a few times. The chain carries TRBV4-3 and TRBJ2-2; possibly TRBD2 for D (5 bases). Between the trimmed V and J ends, which lost 1 base and 2 bases, there was a span of 8 bases. The CDR3 runs 15 residues. Per germline, CDR1 LGHNA and CDR2 YSLEER. In DNA, the CDR3 is TGCGCCAGCAGCCAAGTCGGACTCAACACCGGGGAGCTGTTTTTT. Translated: CASSQVGLNTGELFF.

This clone was seen more than once but under ten times. The chain links TRBV28 to TRBJ1-2; the D is unclear. The CDR3 spans 16 residues. V lost 5 bases, J lost 4 bases, and 20 bases lay in between. Germline V gene data show CDR1 as MDHEN and CDR2 as SYDVKM. The CDR3 here is CASSEGVALDRYGYTF. Written as DNA, the CDR3 is TGTGCCAGCAGTGAGGGAGTGGCCCTGGATCGCTATGGCTACACCTTC.

The chain couples TRBV7-9 to TRBJ2-1, with 11 positions matching TRBD2. The CDR3 totals 17 residues. Trimming removed 5 bases from V and 7 bases from J; junction bases left unmatched: 13. Germline lookup yields CDR1 SEHNR and CDR2 FQNEAQ (reference sequence). The CDR3 protein is CASSRSGRGTTGNEQFF. The CDR3 region has the DNA TGTGCCAGCAGCCGTAGCGGGAGGGGAACTACGGGGAATGAGCAGTTCTTC.